This T cell receptor beta chain was captured by sequencing in a study of shared clonotypes between healthy human individuals. General study points: Among the subsets, naive ones generally showed larger estimated richness than memory ones. Clonotypes that were shared across a handful of donors made up approximately 5.1% of naive CD4 clonotypes.

Note on this clone: Its antigen remains unidentified.

The data were produced by immunoSEQ multiplex PCR, yet TCRdb's version contains in-frame clones alone and is incomplete. The data hold more than 2 million clones, with 95% observed a single time. The CDR3 extends over 15 amino acids. V lost 6 bases, J lost 4 bases, and 7 bases stayed unmatched. CDR1 and CDR2 from the germline V gene are MNHNS and SASEGT. Sequencing was done on a sample of naive CD4+ T cells sorted from blood. Regarding subset: CD45RA+ positively selected. V is TRBV6-1 and J is TRBJ2-7; 12 nucleotides match TRBD1. The TCR originated in a man aged 18 to 29 in good health. The CDR3 sequence is CASRDRDRGLYEQYF. Written as DNA, the CDR3 is TGTGCCAGCAGAGATCGGGACAGGGGGCTTTACGAGCAGTACTTC.